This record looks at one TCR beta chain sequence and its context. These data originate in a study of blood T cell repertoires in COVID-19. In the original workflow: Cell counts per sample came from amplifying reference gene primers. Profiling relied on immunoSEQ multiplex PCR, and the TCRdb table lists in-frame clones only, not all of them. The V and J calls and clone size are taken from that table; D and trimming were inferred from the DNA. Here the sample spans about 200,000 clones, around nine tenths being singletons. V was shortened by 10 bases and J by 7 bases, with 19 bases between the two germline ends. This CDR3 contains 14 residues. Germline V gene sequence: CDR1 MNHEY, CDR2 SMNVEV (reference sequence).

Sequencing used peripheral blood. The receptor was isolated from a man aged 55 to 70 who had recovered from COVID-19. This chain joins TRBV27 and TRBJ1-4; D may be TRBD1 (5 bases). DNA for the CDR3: TGTGCCACCACCTCCGGGCAGGGAAGTGAAAAACTGTTTTTT. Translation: CATTSGQGSEKLFF.